Reported below is one TCR beta chain. This sample was included in a study of blood T cell repertoires in COVID-19. The CDR3 covers 15 residues. The germline CDR1 and CDR2 sequences are SGHDT and YYEEEE. V lost 0 bases, J lost 2 bases, and 1 base stayed unmatched. The data were produced by immunoSEQ multiplex PCR, yet TCRdb's version contains in-frame clones alone and is incomplete. The repertoire holds over 200,000 clones, roughly 80% seen once, with approximately 5.3% in the top ten. J is TRBJ2-1 and V is TRBV5-6; 8 nucleotides line up with TRBD1. The source is a human donor in a cohort sampled during active COVID-19. Sequencing was carried out using peripheral blood. The CDR3: CASSLAGQAYNEQFF. As DNA, the CDR3 is TGTGCCAGCAGCTTGGCGGGACAGGCCTACAATGAGCAGTTCTTC.